The rows below give T cell receptor beta chains drawn from one sample of a study of T cell responses to AZD1222 COVID-19 vaccine. Sequenced by immunoSEQ multiplex PCR; TCRdb stores in-frame clones only, minus some. The sample yields fewer than 200,000 clones, approximately 92% seen once. The sample here was peripheral blood, taken on day 0 of AZD1222 vaccination. The receptors derive from an adult in good health. The CDR3 runs from the conserved cysteine through the conserved F or W. The D gene is left open where the match is weak. Expanded clones are given a class, and other clones once, few, many or no size at all.

j_call d_call clone_size v_call cdr3_aa cdr3_nt
TRBJ1-1 - - TRBV2 CASGGGGTEAFF TGTGCCAGCGGTGGGGGGGGGACTGAAGCTTTCTTT
TRBJ2-1 TRBD2 - TRBV24-1 CATSEASGGRYNEQFF TGTGCCACCAGTGAAGCTAGCGGGGGTAGATACAATGAGCAGTTCTTC
TRBJ1-2 - - TRBV20-1 CSARSNYGYTF TGCAGTGCTAGGTCTAACTATGGCTACACCTTC
TRBJ1-6 TRBD1 - TRBV10-3 CAIGTGNNSPLHF TGTGCCATTGGGACAGGGAATAATTCACCCCTCCACTTT
TRBJ1-4 - - TRBV15 CATSRTGQGRALNEKLFF TGTGCCACCAGCAGGACAGGACAAGGGAGGGCTCTCAATGAAAAACTGTTTTTT
TRBJ1-5 - - TRBV19 CASTAAGRSNQPQHF TGTGCCAGTACCGCGGCGGGCAGGTCAAATCAGCCCCAGCATTTT
TRBJ1-3 - - TRBV5-4 CASSLDVGPGNTIYF TGTGCCAGCAGCTTGGATGTAGGGCCTGGAAACACCATATATTTT
TRBJ1-4 - - TRBV7-2 CASSFFNEKLFF TGTGCCAGCAGCTTTTTTAATGAAAAACTGTTTTTT
TRBJ1-3 - - TRBV7-9 CASNPRGRENTIYF TGTGCCAGCAACCCGCGGGGGAGGGAAAACACCATATATTTT
TRBJ1-2 - - TRBV11-2 CASSLGTGGYTF TGTGCCAGCAGCTTAGGAACAGGGGGCTACACCTTC
TRBJ1-1 - - TRBV21-1 CASSKGEDANTEAFF TGTGCCAGCAGCAAAGGGGAGGACGCGAACACTGAAGCTTTCTTT
TRBJ1-5 - - TRBV7-9 CASSLGTSPGNQPQHF TGTGCCAGCAGCTTAGGAACCTCCCCAGGCAATCAGCCCCAGCATTTT
TRBJ2-1 TRBD2 - TRBV19 CASSVGLAAGWDEQFF TGTGCCAGTAGTGTTGGACTAGCGGCGGGCTGGGATGAGCAGTTCTTC
TRBJ2-2 TRBD2 - TRBV19 CASSPLTSGRSGELFF TGTGCCAGTAGTCCCCTGACTAGCGGGAGATCCGGGGAGCTGTTTTTT
TRBJ2-1 - - TRBV5-1 CASSSPTPNEQFF TGCGCCAGCAGCTCTCCGACTCCAAATGAGCAGTTCTTC
TRBJ1-2 - - TRBV27 CASSPGGSYGYTF TGTGCCAGCAGTCCCGGGGGGTCCTATGGCTACACCTTC
TRBJ1-5 TRBD1 - TRBV27 CASSLSKGQGAQPQHF TGTGCCAGCAGTTTATCGAAGGGACAGGGGGCCCAGCCCCAGCATTTT
TRBJ2-1 - - TRBV24-1 CATSERRGRTQLYNEQFF TGTGCCACCAGTGAACGGAGGGGGCGGACTCAGCTCTACAATGAGCAGTTCTTC
TRBJ2-1 - - TRBV5-1 CASSLGQGPSPNEQFF TGCGCCAGCAGCTTGGGGCAGGGGCCCAGCCCAAATGAGCAGTTCTTC
TRBJ2-7 - - TRBV19 CASSIGSWGLYEQYF TGTGCCAGTAGTATAGGGTCGTGGGGGCTCTACGAGCAGTACTTC
TRBJ2-3 - - TRBV2 CASRLEGMADTQYF TGTGCCAGCAGGCTGGAGGGAATGGCAGATACGCAGTATTTT
TRBJ1-1 - - TRBV30 CAFTPGAFF TGTGCCTTCACCCCGGGAGCTTTCTTT
TRBJ1-5 - - TRBV3-1/TRBV3-2 CASSQAGNQPQHF TGTGCCAGCAGCCAAGCGGGCAATCAGCCCCAGCATTTT
TRBJ2-1 - - TRBV3-1/TRBV3-2 CASSQDPVDEQFF TGTGCCAGCAGCCAAGACCCGGTCGATGAGCAGTTCTTC
TRBJ1-3 - - TRBV11-2 CASSLVAGGNTIYF TGTGCCAGCAGCTTAGTCGCAGGGGGAAACACCATATATTTT
TRBJ1-1 - - TRBV3-1/TRBV3-2 CASSLWTEEAFF TGTGCCAGCAGCCTCTGGACAGAAGAAGCTTTCTTT
TRBJ2-5 TRBD2 - TRBV27 CASRTSGRYIETQYF TGTGCCAGCAGAACTAGCGGGAGGTACATAGAGACCCAGTACTTC
TRBJ2-7 - once TRBV13 CASSFRTTRSYEQYF TGTGCCAGCAGCTTCCGGACTACCCGCTCCTACGAGCAGTACTTC
TRBJ2-7 - - TRBV7-2 CASSLAGFEQYF TGTGCCAGCAGCTTGGCGGGGTTCGAGCAGTACTTC
TRBJ1-4 TRBD1 - TRBV7-2 CASSPGQGNEKLFF TGTGCCAGCAGCCCGGGACAGGGGAATGAAAAACTGTTTTTT
TRBJ1-1 - once TRBV4-3 CASSQDRDSPRRAFF TGCGCCAGCAGCCAAGATAGAGACTCCCCCAGGCGGGCTTTCTTT
TRBJ1-1 - - TRBV6-4 CASSRDKDAFF TGTGCCAGCAGCAGGGACAAGGATGCTTTCTTT
TRBJ2-3 TRBD2 - TRBV5-1 CASSLVEAGAPAGTQYF TGCGCCAGCAGCTTGGTCGAAGCGGGGGCCCCCGCAGGTACGCAGTATTTT
TRBJ1-2 TRBD1 - TRBV19 CASIEHSGGVGYGYTF TGTGCCAGTATCGAGCATTCAGGGGGAGTTGGCTATGGCTACACCTTC
TRBJ2-5 TRBD1 - TRBV28 CASRGGQGPPETQYF TGTGCCAGCAGGGGGGGACAGGGGCCGCCGGAGACCCAGTACTTC
TRBJ2-5 - - TRBV27 CASSFRYEETQYF TGTGCCAGCAGTTTTAGATATGAAGAGACCCAGTACTTC
TRBJ2-1 TRBD2 few TRBV13 CASSLGGPGLAGGRDNEQFF TGTGCCAGCAGCTTAGGAGGGCCGGGACTAGCGGGAGGCCGGGACAATGAGCAGTTCTTC